This TCR beta chain was profiled in a study of T-cell memory formation after mild COVID-19. Study background: TCR clusters were largely donor specific. Notes on the study in general: CD4/CD8 balance held among clones contracting day 15 to 85, and later expanders leaned CD4+.

This clonotype has just a few counts. The antigen remains undetermined. The germline gene is not matched at one end of the junction; a read error may be the cause. TCRdb re-analysed the 5' RACE reads in MiXCR, keeping a single row per CDR3 protein. In the table there are about 120,000 distinct CDR3 sequences, 15% to 20% of which are singletons. The germline gives CDR1 SSHAT, CDR2 FNYEAQ (reference sequence). There are 14 residues in the CDR3. This receptor was taken from an adult woman who had mild COVID-19 (a few samples of this study predate the infection). Cell type and time point are not known. Sequencing was done on a sample of PBMCs or a T cell subset sorted from them (not recorded which). The chain couples TRBV7-7 to TRBJ2-5, with D unresolved. CDR3 protein: CASSLAPIQETQYF. The CDR3 DNA sequence: TGTGCTAGCAGCTTAGCTCCCATCCAGGAGACCCAGTACTTC.